The sequence of this T cell receptor (beta chain) was determined in a study of blood T cell repertoires in COVID-19. Whole-study context: T cells, B-cell-depleted T cells, or PBMCs provided the cDNA or gDNA that served as material.

Sequenced by immunoSEQ multiplex PCR; TCRdb stores in-frame clones only, minus some. Counted here are fewer than 250,000 clones, roughly four fifths occurring once; the ten biggest clones make up less than 4%. Points on this clone: Other DNA sequences from this sample encode an identical CDR3 as well.

The ends lost 5 bases at V and 6 bases at J; junction bases unmatched: 7. CDR1 LNHDA and CDR2 SQIVND come from the germline V gene (reference sequence). The CDR3 runs 15 residues. Study members were between about 18 and 95 years old and lived in 20 to 30 US regions. This rearrangement joins TRBV19 to TRBJ1-6; 7 bases match TRBD1. The receptor was derived from a woman in her thirties or forties who had been exposed to COVID-19. Sequenced material: PBMCs or T cells enriched from blood (not recorded which). The CDR3: CASSPTGQINSPLHF. The CDR3 DNA reads as TGTGCCAGTAGTCCTACGGGACAGATTAATTCACCCCTCCACTTT.